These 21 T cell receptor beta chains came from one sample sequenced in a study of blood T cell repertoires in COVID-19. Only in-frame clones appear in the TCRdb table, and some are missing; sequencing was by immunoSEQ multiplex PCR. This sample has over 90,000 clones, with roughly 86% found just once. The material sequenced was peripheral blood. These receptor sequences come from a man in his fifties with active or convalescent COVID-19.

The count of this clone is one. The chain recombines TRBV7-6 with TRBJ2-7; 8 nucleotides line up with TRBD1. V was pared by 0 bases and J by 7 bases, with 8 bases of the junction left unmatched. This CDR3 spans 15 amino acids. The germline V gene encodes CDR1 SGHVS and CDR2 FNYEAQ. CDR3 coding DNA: TGTGCCAGCAGCTTAGCCGGGACAGGCGTTGGGGAGCAGTACTTC. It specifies CASSLAGTGVGEQYF.

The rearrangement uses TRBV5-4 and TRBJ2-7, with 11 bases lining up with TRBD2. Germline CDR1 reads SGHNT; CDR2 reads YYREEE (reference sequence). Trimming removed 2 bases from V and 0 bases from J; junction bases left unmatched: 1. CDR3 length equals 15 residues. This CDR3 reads CASSFGTSGSYEQYF. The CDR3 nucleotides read TGTGCCAGCAGCTTTGGGACTAGCGGCTCCTACGAGCAGTACTTC.

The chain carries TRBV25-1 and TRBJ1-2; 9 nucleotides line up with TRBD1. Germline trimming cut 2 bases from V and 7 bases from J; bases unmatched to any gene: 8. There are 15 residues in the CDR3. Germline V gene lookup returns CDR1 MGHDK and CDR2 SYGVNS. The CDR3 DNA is TGTGCCAGCAGTGAACCGGGACAGGGTGTCTTTGGCTACACCTTC. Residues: CASSEPGQGVFGYTF.

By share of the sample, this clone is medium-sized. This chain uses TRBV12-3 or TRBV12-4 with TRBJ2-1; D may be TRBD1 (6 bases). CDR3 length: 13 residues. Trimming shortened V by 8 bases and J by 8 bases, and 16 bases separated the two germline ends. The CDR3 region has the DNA TGTGCCAGCGTTCCAGGGGTTGCGGATGAGCAGTTCTTC. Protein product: CASVPGVADEQFF.

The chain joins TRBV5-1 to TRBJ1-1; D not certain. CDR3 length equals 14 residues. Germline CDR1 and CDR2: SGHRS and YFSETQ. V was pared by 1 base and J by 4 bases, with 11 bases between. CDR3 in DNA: TGCGCCAGCAGCTTGTCTCGGGAAGGCACTGAAGCTTTCTTT. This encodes CASSLSREGTEAFF.

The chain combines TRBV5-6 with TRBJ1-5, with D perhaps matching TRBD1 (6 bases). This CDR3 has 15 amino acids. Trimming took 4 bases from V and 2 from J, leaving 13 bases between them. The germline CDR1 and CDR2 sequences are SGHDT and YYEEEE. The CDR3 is CASSRQSGGNQPQHF. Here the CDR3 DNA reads TGTGCCAGCAGCAGACAGTCAGGGGGCAATCAGCCCCAGCATTTT.

The CDR3 DNA is TGTGCCAGTAGACCGACAGGGCCCGCCCAAGAGACCCAGTACTTC. Its protein is CASRPTGPAQETQYF. The chain uses TRBV19 and TRBJ2-5, with 7 bases that match TRBD1. Germline trimming cut 6 bases from V and 1 base from J; bases unmatched to any gene: 8. The CDR3 has 15 amino acids. Germline loops: CDR1 LNHDA, CDR2 SQIVND (reference sequence).

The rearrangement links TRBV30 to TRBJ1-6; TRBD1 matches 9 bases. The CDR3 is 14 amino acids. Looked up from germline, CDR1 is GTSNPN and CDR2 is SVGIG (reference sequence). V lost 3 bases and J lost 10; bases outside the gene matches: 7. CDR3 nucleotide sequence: TGTGCCTGGAGAGGGACAGGGTTAGGGTCACCCCTCCACTTT. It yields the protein CAWRGTGLGSPLHF.

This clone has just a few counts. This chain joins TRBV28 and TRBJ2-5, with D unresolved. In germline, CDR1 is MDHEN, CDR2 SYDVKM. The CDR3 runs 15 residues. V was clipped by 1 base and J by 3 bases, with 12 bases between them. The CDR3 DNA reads TGTGCCAGCAGTTTATTTACAGCCCGAGAAGAGACCCAGTACTTC. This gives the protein CASSLFTAREETQYF.

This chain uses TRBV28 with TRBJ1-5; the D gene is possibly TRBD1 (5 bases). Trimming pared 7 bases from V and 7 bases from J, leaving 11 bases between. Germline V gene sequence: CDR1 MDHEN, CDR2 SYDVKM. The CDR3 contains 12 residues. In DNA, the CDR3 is TGTGCCAGCACCCCCGGGGGGCAGCCCCAGCATTTT. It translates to CASTPGGQPQHF.

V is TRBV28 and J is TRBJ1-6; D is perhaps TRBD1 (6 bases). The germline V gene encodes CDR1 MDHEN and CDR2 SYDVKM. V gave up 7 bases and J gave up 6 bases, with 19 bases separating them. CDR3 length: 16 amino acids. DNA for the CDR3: TGTGCCAGCAACCTAGGGGGACCAAACCTTAATTCACCCCTCCACTTT. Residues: CASNLGGPNLNSPLHF.

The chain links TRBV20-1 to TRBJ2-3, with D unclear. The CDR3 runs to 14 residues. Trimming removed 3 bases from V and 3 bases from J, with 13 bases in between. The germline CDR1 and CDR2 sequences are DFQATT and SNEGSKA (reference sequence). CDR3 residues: CSASVRPITDTQYF. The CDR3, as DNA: TGCAGTGCTAGTGTGCGGCCTATAACAGATACGCAGTATTTT.

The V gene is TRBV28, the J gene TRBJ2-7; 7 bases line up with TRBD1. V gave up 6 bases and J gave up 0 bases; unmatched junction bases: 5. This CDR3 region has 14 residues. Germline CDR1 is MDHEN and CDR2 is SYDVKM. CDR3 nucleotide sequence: TGTGCCAGCAGCCGACAGGGTTACTCCTACGAGCAGTACTTC. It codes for CASSRQGYSYEQYF.

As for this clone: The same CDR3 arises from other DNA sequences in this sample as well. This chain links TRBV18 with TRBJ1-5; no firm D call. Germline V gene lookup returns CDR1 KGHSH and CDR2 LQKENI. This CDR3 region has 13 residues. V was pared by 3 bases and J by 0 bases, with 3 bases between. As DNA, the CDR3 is TGTGCCAGCTCACCTTATAGCAATCAGCCCCAGCATTTT. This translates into CASSPYSNQPQHF.

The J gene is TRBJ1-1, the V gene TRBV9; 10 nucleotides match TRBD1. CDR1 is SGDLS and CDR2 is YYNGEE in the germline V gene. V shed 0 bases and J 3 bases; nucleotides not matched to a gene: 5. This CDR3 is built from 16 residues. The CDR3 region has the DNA TGTGCCAGCAGCGTAGACCAGGGGACAGGGGACACTGAAGCTTTCTTT. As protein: CASSVDQGTGDTEAFF.

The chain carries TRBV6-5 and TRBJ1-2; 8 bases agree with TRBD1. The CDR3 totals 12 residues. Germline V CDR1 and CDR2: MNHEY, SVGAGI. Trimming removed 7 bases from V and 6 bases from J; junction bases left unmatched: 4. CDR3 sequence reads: CASNRQGNGYTF. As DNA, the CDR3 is TGTGCCAGCAATCGACAGGGGAATGGCTACACCTTC.

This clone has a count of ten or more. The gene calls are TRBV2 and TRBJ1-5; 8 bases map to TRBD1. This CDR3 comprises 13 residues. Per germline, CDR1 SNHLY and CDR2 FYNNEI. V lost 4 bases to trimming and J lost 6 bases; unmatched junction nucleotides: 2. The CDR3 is CASSGTGFQPQHF. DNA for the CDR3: TGTGCCAGCAGTGGGACAGGGTTTCAGCCCCAGCATTTT.

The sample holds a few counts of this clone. CDR3 amino acids: CASSYLENNSPLHF. The CDR3, as DNA: TGTGCCAGCAGTTACCTCGAGAATAATTCACCCCTCCACTTT. The chain recombines TRBV6-2 or TRBV6-3 with TRBJ1-6; D gene unclear. CDR1 and CDR2 (germline): MNHEY, SVGEGT. This CDR3 spans 14 amino acids. Between the trimmed V and J ends, which lost 2 bases and 5 bases, there was a span of 7 bases.

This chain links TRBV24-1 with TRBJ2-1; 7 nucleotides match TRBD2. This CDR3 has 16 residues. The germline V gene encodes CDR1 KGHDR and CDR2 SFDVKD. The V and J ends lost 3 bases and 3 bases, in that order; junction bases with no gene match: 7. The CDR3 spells CATSDPSGAFYNEQFF. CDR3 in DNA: TGTGCCACCAGTGATCCCAGCGGGGCCTTCTACAATGAGCAGTTCTTC.

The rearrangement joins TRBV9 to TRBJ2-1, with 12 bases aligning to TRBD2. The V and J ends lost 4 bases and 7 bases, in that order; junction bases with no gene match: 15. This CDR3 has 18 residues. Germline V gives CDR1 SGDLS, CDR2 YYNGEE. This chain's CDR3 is CASSRSPLAGGPGNEQFF. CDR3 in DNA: TGTGCCAGCAGCCGGTCCCCTCTAGCGGGGGGGCCTGGGAATGAGCAGTTCTTC.

CDR3 coding DNA: TGTGCCAGCACGATGAGAGGGCGTGCGGTCGACACTGAAGCTTTCTTT. The encoded protein is CASTMRGRAVDTEAFF. This chain joins TRBV27 and TRBJ1-1; D not certain. V dropped 7 bases and J dropped 3 bases, with 21 bases sitting between them. This CDR3 is 16 amino acids long. Per the germline V gene, CDR1 is MNHEY and CDR2 is SMNVEV (reference sequence).